The clone carrying this T cell receptor beta chain was found many times. The antigen is not known. This sample is drawn from a study of T cell repertoires in cytomegalovirus infection. Study-level information: Through public TCR beta signatures, both CMV infection and matching HLA type were indicated. Study-level findings and limits: CMV-specific TCR beta clonotypes restricted by HLA-C were the ones dominating the ex vivo response. CMV carriers with the relevant HLA were identified by cumulative public TCR beta family frequency.

The germline gives CDR1 SGHTA, CDR2 FQGNSA. This CDR3 has 18 residues. V lost 5 bases to trimming and J lost 0 bases; unmatched junction nucleotides: 6. TCRdb reprocessed the reads with MiXCR, giving one entry per CDR3 protein. The sample holds under 850,000 distinct CDR3 sequences, around a third seen once. The sequenced sample was cultured PBMCs, obtained from culture after CMV antigen stimulation. This chain connects TRBV7-2 to TRBJ2-3; 15 bases are a match to TRBD2. This receptor was obtained from a human donor in good health (CMV status not recorded). Some clones in this sample may be carry-over from other donors' samples. This CDR3 reads CASSPGLAGGASTDTQYF. In nucleotides, the CDR3 is TGTGCCAGCAGCCCGGGACTAGCGGGGGGAGCTAGCACAGATACGCAGTATTTT.